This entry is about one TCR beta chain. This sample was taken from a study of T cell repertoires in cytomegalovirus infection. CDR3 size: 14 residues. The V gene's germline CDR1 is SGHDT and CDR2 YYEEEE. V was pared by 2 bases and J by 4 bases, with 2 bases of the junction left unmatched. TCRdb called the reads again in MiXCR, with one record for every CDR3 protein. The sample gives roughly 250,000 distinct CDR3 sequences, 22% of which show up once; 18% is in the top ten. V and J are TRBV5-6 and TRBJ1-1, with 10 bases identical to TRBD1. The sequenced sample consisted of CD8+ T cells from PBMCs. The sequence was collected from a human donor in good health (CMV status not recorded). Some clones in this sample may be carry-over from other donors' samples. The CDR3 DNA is TGTGCCAGCAGCTTCGGGACAGGGGTCACTGAAGCTTTCTTT. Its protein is CASSFGTGVTEAFF.